These 8 T cell receptor beta chains came from one sample sequenced in a study of T cells in Graves' hyperthyroidism and ophthalmopathy. Amplification of TCR beta CDR3 regions was performed using RNA transcripts as template. The HTBI primer set drove a first-round RT-PCR of the TCR CDR3. TCRdb analysed the multiplex PCR reads with MiXCR anew, one entry per CDR3 protein. The profile covers some 550,000 distinct CDR3 sequences, with around 20% appearing a single time and about 30% taken by the ten largest. The sample consisted of blood. Source of these receptors: a young man with Graves' hyperthyroidism.

There are many counts of this clonotype. The gene calls are TRBV10-1 and TRBJ2-2; D is unresolved. Germline V lookup: CDR1 WNHNN, CDR2 SYGVQD (reference sequence). The germline V and J ends were trimmed by 2 bases and 2 bases, with 3 bases remaining between them. This CDR3 is 13 amino acids long. The CDR3 DNA is TGCGCCAGCAGTGAGGTTAACACCGGGGAGCTGTTTTTT. Encoded protein: CASSEVNTGELFF.

The chain links TRBV18 to TRBJ1-2; 7 bases map to TRBD1. The germline gives CDR1 KGHSH, CDR2 LQKENI. V shed 6 bases, J shed 1 base, and the junction held 29 bases outside the gene matches. This CDR3 is 22 amino acids long. The CDR3 loop is CASSPRERTGFRGLPYNYGYTF. The CDR3 bases are TGTGCCAGCTCCCCCCGAGAGAGGACAGGCTTTAGGGGGCTTCCTTATAACTATGGCTACACCTTC.

This chain connects TRBV12-3 or TRBV12-4 to TRBJ2-7, with TRBD2 identical over 10 bases. J was trimmed by 4 bases and V by 10 bases; bases with no gene match: 7. There are 13 residues in the CDR3. The CDR3 region is CATIAGGFYEQYF. CDR3 DNA sequence: TGTGCCACCATAGCGGGGGGTTTTTACGAGCAGTACTTC.

The CDR3 coding sequence is TGTGCCACCAGCAGAGATCTTAGGCTGGCCTACGAGCAGTACTTC. Residues: CATSRDLRLAYEQYF. The chain has TRBV15 and TRBJ2-7; the D is unclear. This CDR3 has 15 amino acids. Trimming took 0 bases from V and 2 from J, leaving 11 bases between them. The germline V gene encodes CDR1 LNHNV and CDR2 YYDKDF (reference sequence).

A word on this clonotype: One end of the junction varies from germline; a read error may be responsible. This chain uses TRBV12-3 or TRBV12-4 with TRBJ1-1; 8 bases are a match to TRBD1. The CDR3 consists of 11 residues. This chain's CDR3 is CASSLTGEACF. For the CDR3, the DNA is TGTGCCAGCAGTTTGACAGGGGAAGCTTGCTTT.

This clonotype was found a few times. Mismatch with germline at one junction end may stem from a read error. The CDR3 protein is CASRRRRTSGGETRYF. The CDR3 DNA follows: TGTGCCAGCAGGCGACGGCGGACTAGCGGTGGAGAGACCCGGTACTTC. The chain uses TRBV28 and TRBJ2-5, with 10 nucleotides matching TRBD2. Germline V gene sequence: CDR1 MDHEN, CDR2 SYDVKM. The CDR3 runs 16 residues.

This clonotype is a singleton in its sample. This sequence joins TRBV20-1 and TRBJ2-7; 11 bases map to TRBD2. The germline V gene has CDR1 DFQATT and CDR2 SNEGSKA (reference sequence). The CDR3 has 14 amino acids. The trim removed 4 bases at V and 1 base at J, leaving 3 bases unmatched. As DNA, the CDR3 is TGCAGTGCTACGACTAGCGGGGAGTCCTACGAGCAGTACTTC. It specifies CSATTSGESYEQYF.

The sample holds many counts of this clonotype. V and J are TRBV20-1 and TRBJ1-5; D unresolved. V was pared by 3 bases and J by 5 bases, with 5 bases between. The germline CDR1 and CDR2 sequences are DFQATT and SNEGSKA (reference sequence). The CDR3 is 11 residues long. The CDR3: CSASGDQPQHF. CDR3 nucleotides: TGCAGTGCTAGTGGAGATCAGCCCCAGCATTTT.